This TCR beta chain stems from a study of CD8 T cells in Susac syndrome. The RNA input was roughly 0.45 to 1 ug, and it was reverse transcribed with random hexamers. TCRdb itself ran the immunoSEQ multiplex PCR reads through MiXCR, one entry per CDR3 protein. The table includes fewer than 95,000 distinct CDR3 sequences, approximately 96% detected once. The germline gives CDR1 SGHRS, CDR2 YFSETQ. Trimming removed 4 bases from V and 5 bases from J, with 12 bases in between. The length of the CDR3 is 13 residues. This clonotype was seen a single time. The chain combines TRBV5-1 with TRBJ1-1, with D possibly TRBD1 on 5 matching bases. This sequence originates from a human donor with Susac syndrome. Material: CD8+ T cells from PBMCs. The CDR3 here is CASSGGGQTEAFF. CDR3 DNA: TGCGCCAGCAGCGGGGGGGGTCAGACTGAAGCTTTCTTT.